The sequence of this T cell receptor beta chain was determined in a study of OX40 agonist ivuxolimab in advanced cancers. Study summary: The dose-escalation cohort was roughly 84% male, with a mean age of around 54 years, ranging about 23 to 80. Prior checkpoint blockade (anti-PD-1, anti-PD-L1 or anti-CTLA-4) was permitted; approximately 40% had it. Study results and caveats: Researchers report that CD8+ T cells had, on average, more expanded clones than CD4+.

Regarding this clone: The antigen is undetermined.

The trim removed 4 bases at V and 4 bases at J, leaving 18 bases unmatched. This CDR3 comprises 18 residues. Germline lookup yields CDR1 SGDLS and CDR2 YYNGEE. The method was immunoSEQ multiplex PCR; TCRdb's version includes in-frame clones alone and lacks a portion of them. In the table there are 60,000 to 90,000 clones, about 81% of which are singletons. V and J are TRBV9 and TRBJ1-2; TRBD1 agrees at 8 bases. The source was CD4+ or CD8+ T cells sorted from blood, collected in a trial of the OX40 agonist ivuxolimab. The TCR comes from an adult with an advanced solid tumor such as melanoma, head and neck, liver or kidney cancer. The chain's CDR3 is CASSMNTGGLLDSYGYTF. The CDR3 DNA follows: TGTGCCAGCAGCATGAATACAGGGGGACTTCTAGATTCCTATGGCTACACCTTC.